This T cell receptor (beta chain) was sequenced during a study of cytomegalovirus exposure and HLA in healthy donors. Germline CDR1 reads SGHNT; CDR2 reads YYREEE (reference sequence). V shed 0 bases, J shed 5 bases, and the junction held 4 bases outside the gene matches. The CDR3 spans 15 residues. Whole-study results and caveats: The study flagged around 160 TCR beta chains as cytomegalovirus-associated. TCR beta chain V- and J-gene trimming was linked, in a later analysis, to a missense variant in DCLRE1C. Presence/absence results assume similar sequencing depth per donor, which may not hold.

With 60 Vbeta and 13 Jbeta primers, the PCR was carried out. Method: immunoSEQ multiplex PCR; TCRdb's copy keeps in-frame clones and lacks some. Of some 82,000 clones in the sample, approximately 88% were seen once. Points on this clone: Its antigen is still unknown.

These donors, healthy bone marrow donors, were studied. Sample: PBMCs. This clonotype was sampled from a woman aged 50 to 60 in good health and CMV-seronegative. This chain joins TRBV5-4 and TRBJ2-1; TRBD1 aligns across 8 bases. This CDR3 reads CASSLEPDRDNEQFF. The DNA of the CDR3 is TGTGCCAGCAGCTTGGAGCCGGACAGGGACAATGAGCAGTTCTTC.